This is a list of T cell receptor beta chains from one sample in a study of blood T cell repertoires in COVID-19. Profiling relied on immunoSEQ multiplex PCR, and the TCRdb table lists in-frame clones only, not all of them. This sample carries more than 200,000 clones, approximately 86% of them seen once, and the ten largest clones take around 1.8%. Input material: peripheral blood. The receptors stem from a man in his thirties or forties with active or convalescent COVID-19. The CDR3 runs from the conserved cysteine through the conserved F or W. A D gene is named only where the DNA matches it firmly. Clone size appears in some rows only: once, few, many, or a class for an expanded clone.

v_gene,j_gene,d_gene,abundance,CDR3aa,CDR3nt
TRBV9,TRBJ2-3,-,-,CASSVALLGPTDTQYF,TGTGCCAGCAGCGTAGCTTTGTTGGGCCCCACAGATACGCAGTATTTT
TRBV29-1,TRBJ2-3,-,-,CSVVPDYTDTQYF,TGCAGCGTCGTTCCGGACTACACAGATACGCAGTATTTT
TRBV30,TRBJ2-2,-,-,CACRDTGELFF,TGTGCCTGCCGGGACACCGGGGAGCTGTTTTTT
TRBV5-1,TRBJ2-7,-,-,CASSLEGGSYEQYF,TGCGCCAGCAGCTTGGAGGGGGGGTCCTACGAGCAGTACTTC
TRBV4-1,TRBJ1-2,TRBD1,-,CASSQDPRGAGREYGYTF,TGCGCCAGCAGCCAAGACCCCAGGGGGGCCGGGAGGGAGTATGGCTACACCTTC
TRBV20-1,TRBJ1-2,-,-,CSASHPTDYGYTF,TGCAGTGCTAGTCATCCCACGGACTATGGCTACACCTTC
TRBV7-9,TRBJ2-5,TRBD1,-,CASSIPGQLQETQYF,TGTGCCAGCAGCATACCGGGACAGCTCCAAGAGACCCAGTACTTC
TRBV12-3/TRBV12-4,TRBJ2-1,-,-,CASSFGLAEQFF,TGTGCCAGCAGTTTCGGTTTAGCAGAGCAGTTCTTC
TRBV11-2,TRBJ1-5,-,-,CASSLGTRSSNQPQHF,TGTGCCAGCAGCTTAGGGACTCGCAGTAGCAATCAGCCCCAGCATTTT
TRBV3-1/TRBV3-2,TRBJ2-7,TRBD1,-,CASSQGTGHYEQYF,TGTGCCAGCAGCCAAGGGACAGGGCACTACGAGCAGTACTTC
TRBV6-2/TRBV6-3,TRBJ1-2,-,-,CASSYSIGDRPPNYGYTF,TGTGCCAGCAGTTACTCTATTGGAGACAGGCCACCAAACTATGGCTACACCTTC
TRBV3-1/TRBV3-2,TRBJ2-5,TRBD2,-,CASSQGSSGVQETQYF,TGTGCCAGCAGCCAAGGATCCAGCGGGGTCCAAGAGACCCAGTACTTC
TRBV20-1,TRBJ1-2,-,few,CSASGAGAANYGYTF,TGCAGTGCTAGTGGGGCAGGGGCGGCTAACTATGGCTACACCTTC
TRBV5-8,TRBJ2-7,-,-,CASSLIREYEQYF,TGTGCCAGCAGCTTGATTAGGGAGTACGAGCAGTACTTC
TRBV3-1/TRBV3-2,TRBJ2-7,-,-,CASSQGGYEQYF,TGTGCCAGCAGCCAAGGCGGATACGAGCAGTACTTC
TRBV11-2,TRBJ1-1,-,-,CASSQQVNTEAFF,TGTGCCAGCAGCCAGCAGGTGAACACTGAAGCTTTCTTT
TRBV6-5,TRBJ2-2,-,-,CASSPNEQGRELFF,TGTGCCAGCAGTCCGAATGAACAGGGTAGGGAGCTGTTTTTT
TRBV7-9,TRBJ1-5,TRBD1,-,CASSLSLTGAYNQPQHF,TGTGCCAGCAGCCTATCCTTGACAGGGGCTTATAATCAGCCCCAGCATTTT
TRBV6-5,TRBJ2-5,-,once,CASSYVPAGQETQYF,TGTGCCAGCAGCTATGTCCCTGCGGGCCAAGAGACCCAGTACTTC
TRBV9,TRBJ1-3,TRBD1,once,CASSGGQGILSGNTIYF,TGTGCCAGCAGCGGGGGACAGGGAATCCTTTCTGGAAACACCATATATTTT
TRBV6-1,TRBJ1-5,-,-,CASSEPGNQPQHF,TGTGCCAGCAGTGAACCGGGCAATCAGCCCCAGCATTTT
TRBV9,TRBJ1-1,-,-,CASSAAGWGTEAFF,TGTGCCAGCAGCGCCGCGGGTTGGGGTACTGAAGCTTTCTTT
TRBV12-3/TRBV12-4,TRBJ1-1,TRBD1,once,CASNIQGTEAFF,TGTGCCAGCAACATACAGGGGACTGAAGCTTTCTTT
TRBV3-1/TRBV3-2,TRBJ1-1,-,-,CASSHRGLFEAFF,TGTGCCAGCAGCCACAGGGGTCTATTTGAAGCTTTCTTT
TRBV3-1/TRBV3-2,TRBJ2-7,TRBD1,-,CASSPRDRPYEQYF,TGTGCCAGCAGCCCCCGGGACAGACCCTACGAGCAGTACTTC
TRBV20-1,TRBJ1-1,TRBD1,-,CSASTAGGFTEAFF,TGCAGTGCTAGTACTGCAGGGGGCTTCACTGAAGCTTTCTTT
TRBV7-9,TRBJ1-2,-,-,CASSLNRLMDDYTF,TGTGCCAGCAGCTTAAACAGACTAATGGATGACTACACCTTC
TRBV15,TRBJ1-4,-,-,CATSVTGTRKLFF,TGTGCCACCAGCGTCACAGGGACCCGAAAACTGTTTTTT
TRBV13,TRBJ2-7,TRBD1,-,CASSYDRVYYEQYF,TGTGCCAGCAGCTACGACAGGGTCTACTACGAGCAGTACTTC
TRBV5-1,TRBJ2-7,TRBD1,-,CASSQNGGTGLYEQYF,TGCGCCAGCAGCCAAAACGGAGGGACAGGGCTATACGAGCAGTACTTC
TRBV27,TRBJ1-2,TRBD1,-,CASSLQGASFYGYTF,TGTGCCAGCAGTCTACAGGGGGCGTCGTTTTATGGCTACACCTTC
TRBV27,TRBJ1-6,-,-,CASSSRVGGADSPLHF,TGTGCCAGCAGTTCCCGCGTGGGGGGTGCGGATTCACCCCTCCACTTT
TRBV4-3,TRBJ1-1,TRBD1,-,CASSQERLQGSAFF,TGCGCCAGCAGCCAGGAAAGATTACAGGGGTCAGCTTTCTTT
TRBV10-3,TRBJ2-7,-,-,CAISDQTYEQYF,TGTGCCATCAGTGATCAGACCTACGAGCAGTACTTC
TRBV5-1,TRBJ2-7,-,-,CASSPLGGSYEQYF,TGCGCCAGCAGCCCTCTCGGGGGATCCTACGAGCAGTACTTC
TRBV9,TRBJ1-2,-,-,CASSAGGEARYGYTF,TGTGCCAGCAGCGCGGGAGGGGAGGCCCGCTATGGCTACACCTTC
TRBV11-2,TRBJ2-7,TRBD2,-,CASSFLPGGNSYEQYF,TGTGCCAGCAGCTTCCTTCCGGGGGGGAACTCCTACGAGCAGTACTTC
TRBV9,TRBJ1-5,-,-,CASSKGGTPRQPQHF,TGTGCCAGCAGCAAGGGGGGGACCCCGCGACAGCCCCAGCATTTT
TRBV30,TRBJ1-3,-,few,CAWMSDGNTIYF,TGTGCCTGGATGTCAGATGGAAACACCATATATTTT
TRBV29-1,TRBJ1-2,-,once,CSVNTAGAGGYTF,TGCAGCGTTAATACCGCCGGGGCGGGGGGCTACACCTTC
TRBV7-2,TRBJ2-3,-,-,CASSHKRGGGADTQYF,TGTGCCAGCAGCCATAAGCGGGGAGGGGGGGCAGATACGCAGTATTTT
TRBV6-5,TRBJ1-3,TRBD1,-,CASRYGTGTNTIYF,TGTGCCAGCAGATACGGGACAGGGACGAACACCATATATTTT
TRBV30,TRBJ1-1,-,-,CAWSVISGRVNTEAFF,TGTGCCTGGAGTGTAATCTCAGGCAGAGTAAACACTGAAGCTTTCTTT
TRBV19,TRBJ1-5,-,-,CASSISAVVHQPQHF,TGTGCCAGTAGTATAAGCGCGGTGGTGCATCAGCCCCAGCATTTT
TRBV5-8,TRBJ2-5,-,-,CASSAKGARTETQYF,TGTGCCAGCAGCGCGAAAGGGGCGAGAACAGAGACCCAGTACTTC